This TCR beta chain was identified during a study of vaccination effects on CD4 cells after COVID-19. Expansion of antigen-specific CD4+ T cells with viral peptide pools was carried out by the ViraFEST assay before sequencing. Following an approximately 10-day culture, CD4+ T cells were purified. Vaccine recipients had no previous SARS-CoV-2 infection; their nucleocapsid antibodies were negative. A half-medium replacement with IL-2 medium was carried out on days 3 and 7. Some clones are missing from TCRdb's copy, which holds only in-frame ones; the method was immunoSEQ multiplex PCR. Of about 41,000 clones listed, roughly two thirds are singletons. This CDR3 contains 14 residues. V gave up 4 bases and J gave up 7 bases, with 16 bases separating them. The germline V gene encodes CDR1 MNHEY and CDR2 SVGEGT. Of note for this clone: The antigen remains undetermined.

The TCR was taken from a human donor who received a COVID-19 vaccine. The genes are TRBV6-2 or TRBV6-3 and TRBJ2-5, with D perhaps TRBD1 (5 bases). This material consisted of CD4+ T cells from PBMCs cultured with HCoV-OC43 spike peptides, taken before COVID-19 vaccination. The subset was: HCoV-OC43 spike overlapping peptide pool stimulation. DNA of the CDR3: TGTGCCAGCAGTTCCACAGGATCCCCTGGGACCCAGTACTTC. It yields the protein CASSSTGSPGTQYF.